This T cell receptor beta chain was sequenced for a study of HIV-infected patients and healthy controls. TCRdb reprocessed the 5' RACE reads with MiXCR, giving one entry per CDR3 protein. The table lists around 58,000 distinct CDR3 sequences, roughly 21% of them singletons. This CDR3 spans 13 amino acids. V shed 0 bases and J shed 3 bases, with 4 bases lying between them. Germline V gives CDR1 LGHDT, CDR2 YNNKEL (reference sequence). Sequenced material: CD4+ T cells from blood. V and J are TRBV3-1 and TRBJ2-3; D not certain. The clonotype originates from a human donor in good health. CDR3 loop: CASSQDGTDTQYF. CDR3 nucleotides: TGTGCCAGCAGCCAAGATGGGACAGATACGCAGTATTTT.